This TCR beta chain was observed in a study of T cell responses to AZD1222 COVID-19 vaccine. Regarding the study as a whole: Seropositive status at baseline applied to only 5 to 7 AZD1222 recipients. Nearly half of unique spike-specific TCRs reportedly avoided B.1.351 and B.1.1.7 mutated regions. CD4 TCRs associated with vaccination spanned spike, dominating at 160-218 and 743-854.

Researchers grouped second doses given at about 4 or about 12 weeks into one pool. Germline CDR1 and CDR2: SGHDN and FVKESK. The CDR3 consists of 13 residues. Trimming stripped 3 bases from V and 6 bases from J, with 9 bases between. Sequencing was performed with immunoSEQ multiplex PCR; in TCRdb, only in-frame clones are kept and a portion is missing. This sample has some 63,000 clones, with 75% to 90% found just once. Details on this clone: Its antigen is undetermined.

The TCR was taken from an adult who received the AZD1222 COVID-19 vaccine. This material consisted of peripheral blood, taken 28 days after the second AZD1222 dose. The chain employs TRBV14 and TRBJ1-5; tentatively, D is TRBD1 (5 bases). The CDR3 bases are TGTGCCAGCAGCCAGAGGGGCGCTCAGCCCCAGCATTTT. The encoded protein is CASSQRGAQPQHF.